The TCR beta chain described here comes from a study of blood T cell repertoires in COVID-19 (dated by TCRdb to the early 2020s). Study-wide context: Samples covering the acute and convalescent phases of COVID-19 were provided by collaborators in the United States, Italy and Spain. The material from the prospective study consisted of cDNA or gDNA derived from T cells, B-cell-depleted T cells, or PBMCs. Deeply sampled blood TCRbeta repertoires from subjects exposed to, actively infected with, or recovered from COVID-19 were included in the dataset. The repertoires were released in a freely available public database intended as a resource for research on the immune response to SARS-CoV-2. Samples came from the ongoing ImmuneRACE study (first 160 participants) plus 1,254 subjects from 6 global collaborators. Nearly every sample came with metadata listing a de-identified subject ID, COVID-19 status, age in years and sex. HLA class I and class II types, where available, came from metadata supplied by the sample provider rather than from assay-based typing. Overall results and qualifications from the work: The amount of clinical and demographic metadata varied by source and participant and was provided uncurated.

A note on this clone: Its antigen specificity is not known. No qualities accompany the bases; no much larger clone lies one base away.

Whole blood was collected in K2EDTA tubes by collaborating institutions according to the institutions' own protocols. For TCRbeta analysis, collaborators shipped samples as frozen whole blood, isolated PBMCs, or DNA extracted from either of those sample types. CDR1 SGHRS and CDR2 YFSETQ were looked up in the germline V gene. V drops 4 bases and J drops 8 bases, leaving 15 bases in between. There are 13 amino acids in the CDR3, from cysteine to phenylalanine inclusive. The retained sequence is limited to the CDR3, 39 bases, with the frame set at the first base. TCRbeta CDR3 regions were amplified from genomic DNA by means of the immunoSEQ Assay, a bias-controlled multiplex PCR. Processing in the source paper ran as follows. Within the assay, amplification of reference gene primers was used to estimate how many nucleated cells each sample contained. To quantify the absolute abundance of each unique TCRbeta CDR3 rearrangement, sequence reads were collapsed and filtered. For each sample, productive Simpson clonality was calculated by taking the square root of Simpson's diversity index across productive rearrangements. The immuneACCESS repertoire file appears here via TCRdb, limited to in-frame rearrangements. These files lack a portion of the clones; in checked studies, under half of the deficit traces to unresolved V genes, and the cause of the others is not known. V and J calls and clone size are as listed in that table; D and trimming were resolved from the DNA. This sample has approximately 210,000 clones in its table, and under 90% of those were observed once. About 2.3% of the sample is taken by the ten largest.

The sequenced sample consisted of peripheral blood. The clonotype comes from a woman between 40 and 50 years old with active or convalescent COVID-19. The sequence is built from TRBV5-1 and TRBJ1-2; perhaps TRBD1 is the D gene, with 6 bases matching. The DNA reads TGCGCCAGCAGCCCGGCCTCCGGACAGGGCTACACCTTC. It translates to CASSPASGQGYTF.